This T cell receptor (beta chain) emerged from a study of shared clonotypes between healthy human individuals. For the study at large: Each donor contributed plates that comprised three CD4 naive, three CD4 memory, two CD8 naive and one CD8 memory.

Produced via immunoSEQ multiplex PCR; TCRdb's table is partial and in-frame only. Here the sample spans 2.3 million or so clones, 90% to 95% being singletons. General study points: The low donor count limited represented genetic and exposure-history diversity. Some naive CD4 clonotypes, around 5%, turned up in common across several donors.

Note on this clone: What it binds is unknown.

V lost 5 bases and J 9 bases, leaving 14 bases between the germline ends. Germline CDR1 SGHTA, CDR2 FQGNSA. The CDR3 length is 13 residues. This chain joins TRBV7-2 and TRBJ1-5; D is undetermined. The receptor was derived from a man between 18 and 29 years old in good health. Some clones in this sample may be carry-over from other donors' samples. The sequenced sample consisted of naive CD4+ T cells from PBMCs. Subset in this sample: CD45RA+ positively selected. The CDR3 loop is CASSPRPRGPQHF. CDR3 nucleotide sequence: TGTGCCAGCAGCCCCCGCCCCCGGGGGCCCCAGCATTTT.